This is a list of T cell receptor beta chains from one sample in a study of OX40 agonist ivuxolimab in advanced cancers. Sequencing used immunoSEQ multiplex PCR; TCRdb keeps in-frame clones, though not all of them. The sample comprises just under 55,000 clones, approximately 80% of which are singletons, and around 4.6% rests with the top ten. The specimen comprised CD4+ or CD8+ T cells sorted from blood, sampled in a trial of the OX40 agonist ivuxolimab. The receptors here all came from an adult with an advanced solid tumor such as melanoma, head and neck, liver or kidney cancer. Each CDR3 is given with its conserved first and last residue. A D gene is named only where the DNA matches it firmly. Size tells how often a clone was seen (once, few, many) or the class of an expanded clone, and some rows leave it out.

V	J	size	D	CDR3	DNA
TRBV5-1	TRBJ2-1	NA	NA	CASSLVGRPDNEQFF	TGCGCCAGCAGCTTGGTAGGCAGGCCGGACAATGAGCAGTTCTTC
TRBV7-6	TRBJ2-7	NA	TRBD2	CASSLAGLSYEQYF	TGTGCCAGCAGCCTAGCGGGCTTATCCTACGAGCAGTACTTC
TRBV6-1	TRBJ2-1	NA	TRBD1	CASTPDRGSYNEQFF	TGTGCCAGCACCCCCGACAGGGGTTCCTACAATGAGCAGTTCTTC
TRBV7-9	TRBJ2-5	NA	NA	CASSLRSSGQETQYF	TGTGCCAGCAGCTTACGTAGTAGCGGCCAAGAGACCCAGTACTTC
TRBV2	TRBJ1-3	NA	NA	CASQLRVGSGNTIYF	TGTGCCAGCCAGCTCCGGGTCGGCTCTGGAAACACCATATATTTT
TRBV7-2	TRBJ1-1	NA	NA	CASSLERMNTEAFF	TGTGCCAGCAGCTTAGAAAGGATGAACACTGAAGCTTTCTTT
TRBV6-6	TRBJ1-1	NA	TRBD1	CASPGQGNTEAFF	TGTGCCAGCCCAGGACAGGGGAACACTGAAGCTTTCTTT
TRBV6-6	TRBJ2-1	few	NA	CASSYSWSYNEQFF	TGTGCCAGCAGTTACTCGTGGAGTTACAATGAGCAGTTCTTC
TRBV11-2	TRBJ2-1	few	TRBD1	CASSLGGTGVEQFF	TGTGCCAGCAGCTTAGGAGGGACAGGGGTCGAGCAGTTCTTC
TRBV29-1	TRBJ1-1	NA	NA	CSVDKLGTGNTEAFF	TGCAGCGTTGACAAGTTAGGGACGGGGAACACTGAAGCTTTCTTT
TRBV7-9	TRBJ1-1	NA	NA	CASSFRPLNTEAFF	TGTGCCAGCAGCTTTCGACCCCTAAACACTGAAGCTTTCTTT
TRBV2	TRBJ2-7	NA	TRBD2	CASRSSGLGYSSYEQYF	TGTGCCAGCAGGTCTTCGGGACTAGGGTATAGCTCCTACGAGCAGTACTTC
TRBV18	TRBJ1-6	NA	NA	CASSRAGSRNSPLHF	TGTGCCAGCTCAAGGGCGGGCTCTCGGAATTCACCCCTCCACTTT
TRBV18	TRBJ1-2	NA	NA	CASSPEADFYGYTF	TGTGCCAGCTCACCTGAGGCAGACTTCTATGGCTACACCTTC
TRBV11-2	TRBJ1-2	NA	NA	CASSVGLEGLPSNYGYTF	TGTGCCAGCAGCGTGGGACTGGAAGGCCTCCCGTCTAACTATGGCTACACCTTC
TRBV6-6	TRBJ1-5	NA	NA	CASSYRGEGNQPQHF	TGTGCCAGCAGTTACCGTGGTGAGGGCAATCAGCCCCAGCATTTT
TRBV7-3	TRBJ2-1	NA	TRBD2	CASSLALAGFNEQFF	TGTGCCAGCAGCTTAGCCCTAGCGGGGTTCAATGAGCAGTTCTTC
TRBV29-1	TRBJ2-7	NA	NA	CSVVVRGYEQYF	TGCAGCGTTGTTGTCAGGGGTTACGAGCAGTACTTC
TRBV5-6	TRBJ1-4	NA	NA	CASSLGTGAKLFF	TGTGCCAGCAGCTTGGGAACAGGAGCAAAACTGTTTTTT
TRBV29-1	TRBJ2-3	once	TRBD1	CSVETTGVADTQYF	TGCAGCGTTGAAACGACAGGGGTCGCAGATACGCAGTATTTT
TRBV27	TRBJ2-1	NA	TRBD1	CASSSLHRGWDNEQFF	TGTGCCAGCAGCTCCCTCCACAGGGGTTGGGACAATGAGCAGTTCTTC
TRBV27	TRBJ1-1	NA	NA	CASSLVGTSTEAFF	TGTGCCAGCAGTTTAGTAGGGACTAGCACTGAAGCTTTCTTT
TRBV4-1	TRBJ2-2	NA	NA	CASSHPDRDTGELFF	TGCGCCAGCAGCCACCCCGACCGAGACACCGGGGAGCTGTTTTTT
TRBV6-6	TRBJ2-2	once	NA	CASRPGQTGELFF	TGTGCCAGCAGGCCCGGACAAACCGGGGAGCTGTTTTTT
TRBV20-1	TRBJ1-1	NA	NA	CSAPKRGEAFF	TGCAGTGCCCCCAAGAGGGGTGAAGCTTTCTTT
TRBV6-5	TRBJ2-7	NA	TRBD1	CASSYWGTGDYEQYF	TGTGCCAGCAGTTACTGGGGGACAGGGGACTACGAGCAGTACTTC